Described below is a single TCR beta chain sequence and its context. Using its own MiXCR run on the RT-PCR reads, TCRdb lists one record per CDR3 protein. The sample carries almost 700,000 distinct CDR3 sequences, 11% to 15% recorded once. The CDR3 runs to 15 residues. Between the trimmed V and J ends, which lost 7 bases and 0 bases, there was a span of 15 bases. Germline CDR1 is MNHNS and CDR2 is SASEGT. This TCR came from a female donor in good health, serving as a healthy control. The sample comprised memory CD4+ T cells from blood. V gene TRBV6-1 combines with J gene TRBJ1-2; the D is unclear. Here the CDR3 DNA reads TGTGCCAGCAATCACATGGGGAGCGCTAACTATGGCTACACCTTC. Translating gives CASNHMGSANYGYTF.